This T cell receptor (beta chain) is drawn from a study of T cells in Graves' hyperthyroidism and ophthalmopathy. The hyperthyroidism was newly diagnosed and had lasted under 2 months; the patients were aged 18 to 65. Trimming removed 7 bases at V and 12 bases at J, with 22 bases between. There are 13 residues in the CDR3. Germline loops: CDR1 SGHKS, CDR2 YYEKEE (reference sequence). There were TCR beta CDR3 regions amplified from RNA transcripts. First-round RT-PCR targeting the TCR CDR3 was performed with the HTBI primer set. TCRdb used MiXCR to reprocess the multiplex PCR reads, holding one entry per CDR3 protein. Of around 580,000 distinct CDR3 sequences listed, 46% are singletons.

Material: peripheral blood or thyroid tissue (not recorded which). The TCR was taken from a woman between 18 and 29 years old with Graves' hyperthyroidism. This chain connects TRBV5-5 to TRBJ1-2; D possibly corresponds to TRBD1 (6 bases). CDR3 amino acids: CASRQGTQLRNTF. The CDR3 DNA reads TGTGCCAGCCGTCAAGGGACACAGCTCCGGAACACCTTC. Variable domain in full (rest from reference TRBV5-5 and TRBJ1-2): DAGVTQSPTHLIKTRGQQVTLRCSPISGHKSVSWYQQVLGQGPQFIFQYYEKEERGRGNFPDRFSARQFPNYSSELNVNALLLGDSALYLCASRQGTQLRNTFGSGTRLTVV.